This T cell receptor beta chain was observed in a study of T cell repertoires in cytomegalovirus infection. MiXCR, run by TCRdb on the reads, gives a single entry per CDR3 protein. This repertoire shows 200,000 to 250,000 distinct CDR3 sequences, about 38% found once; its top ten account for 55% to 60%. As regards this clonotype: Its antigen remains unidentified.

This specimen was CD8+ T cells from cultured PBMCs, taken from culture after CMV antigen stimulation. The sequence was obtained from a human donor in good health (CMV status not recorded). Some clones in this sample may be carry-over from other donors' samples.

CDR3 DNA: TGTGCCAGCAGTTTAGGCGAGGGATCTGAAGCTTTCTTT. It translates to CASSLGEGSEAFF. This chain uses TRBV12-3 or TRBV12-4 with TRBJ1-1; no clear D gene. V lost 1 base to trimming and J lost 6 bases, with 9 bases between them. CDR3 length equals 13 residues.